The 29 T cell receptor beta chains below all came from one sample that was sequenced in a study of blood T cell repertoires in COVID-19. Sequencing used immunoSEQ multiplex PCR; TCRdb keeps in-frame clones, though not all of them. Of under 200,000 clones in the sample, roughly four fifths were seen once. Material: peripheral blood. The source of these receptors is a human donor in a cohort sampled during active COVID-19.

By sample fraction, this clone is medium-sized. The chain recombines TRBV14 with TRBJ1-2, with a tentative D call TRBD1 (6 bases). Germline V gene lookup returns CDR1 SGHDN and CDR2 FVKESK. The CDR3 has 14 amino acids. Trimming shortened V by 0 bases and J by 4 bases, and 9 bases separated the two germline ends. This chain's CDR3 is CASSQDGQFYGYTF. CDR3 nucleotide sequence: TGTGCCAGCAGCCAAGATGGACAGTTCTATGGCTACACCTTC.

The chain couples TRBV18 to TRBJ2-7; perhaps TRBD1 as D (6 bases). V lost 6 bases and J 3 bases, leaving 9 bases between the germline ends. Germline V lookup: CDR1 KGHSH, CDR2 LQKENI. The CDR3 is 12 residues long. The CDR3 region is CASSRGGYEQYF. CDR3 bases: TGTGCCAGCTCCAGAGGGGGCTACGAGCAGTACTTC.

The chain combines TRBV5-1 with TRBJ1-5; D not resolved. Germline V CDR1 and CDR2: SGHRS, YFSETQ. This CDR3 region has 15 residues. V was shortened by 0 bases and J by 2 bases, with 9 bases between the two germline ends. The CDR3 reads CASSLAGEGNQPQHF. The CDR3 DNA reads as TGCGCCAGCAGCTTGGCCGGGGAGGGCAATCAGCCCCAGCATTTT. Filled out from reference TRBV5-1 and TRBJ1-5, the complete variable domain reads KAGVTQTPRYLIKTRGQQVTLSCSPISGHRSVSWYQQTPGQGLQFLFEYFSETQRNKGNFPGRFSGRQFSNSRSEMNVSTLELGDSALYLCASSLAGEGNQPQHFGDGTRLSIL.

V gene TRBV27 combines with J gene TRBJ2-7, with D perhaps TRBD2 (5 bases). Near its end, the DNA agrees better with TRBJ2-5, so the J call may be wrong. From germline, CDR1 is MNHEY and CDR2 SMNVEV (reference sequence). The CDR3 runs 14 residues. The CDR3 loop reads CASRPFTAEETQYF. The CDR3 bases are TGTGCCAGCAGGCCCTTCACAGCGGAAGAGACCCAGTACTTC.

This rearrangement joins TRBV9 to TRBJ2-7; TRBD1 aligns across 10 bases. Germline lookup yields CDR1 SGDLS and CDR2 YYNGEE. J was trimmed by 7 bases and V by 3 bases; bases with no gene match: 13. This CDR3 contains 16 residues. The CDR3 sequence: CASSGLKGQGRREQYF. CDR3 coding DNA: TGTGCCAGCAGCGGTTTAAAGGGACAGGGGAGACGGGAGCAGTACTTC. The whole variable domain, remainder taken from reference TRBV9 and TRBJ2-7, is DSGVTQTPKHLITATGQRVTLRCSPRSGDLSVYWYQQSLDQGLQFLIQYYNGEERAKGNILERFSAQQFPDLHSELNLSSLELGDSALYFCASSGLKGQGRREQYFGPGTRLTVT.

Concerning this clone itself: Other DNA variants within this sample encode the same CDR3. The chain employs TRBV10-3 and TRBJ2-3; TRBD2 matches 11 bases. CDR1 and CDR2 (germline): ENHRY, SYGVKD. The V gene end was trimmed by 6 bases and the J gene end by 0 bases; junction bases not matched to a gene: 2. The CDR3 is 15 amino acids. The chain's CDR3 is CAIRGLAESTDTQYF. CDR3 nucleotides: TGTGCCATCAGGGGACTAGCGGAGAGCACAGATACGCAGTATTTT.

V and J are TRBV4-1 and TRBJ1-2; a weak D match, TRBD1 (6 bases). This CDR3 is 15 amino acids long. V was cut by 1 base and J by 4 bases, with 13 bases left in between. Germline CDR1 and CDR2: MGHRA and YSYEKL. As DNA, the CDR3 is TGCGCCAGCAGCCAAGTCGTCACAGGGAGCTATGGCTACACCTTC. Translating it yields CASSQVVTGSYGYTF.

The V call is TRBV14, the J call TRBJ2-1; 7 nucleotides agree with TRBD1. CDR1 is SGHDN, CDR2 FVKESK, per germline. CDR3 length: 13 residues. Trimming removed 3 bases from V and 6 bases from J; junction bases left unmatched: 2. CDR3 loop: CASSQGQFNEQFF. Here the CDR3 DNA reads TGTGCCAGCAGCCAGGGACAGTTCAATGAGCAGTTCTTC.

The V and J genes are TRBV27 and TRBJ2-3, with 9 bases that match TRBD1. The CDR3 has 15 amino acids. With V trimmed by 4 bases and J by 4 bases, 6 bases remained unmatched. Germline-derived CDR1 and CDR2 are MNHEY and SMNVEV (reference sequence). CDR3 nucleotide sequence: TGTGCCAGCAGTTGGGGACAGGGAGCAGCAGATACGCAGTATTTT. Translation: CASSWGQGAADTQYF.

The chain employs TRBV5-1 and TRBJ2-5; D is uncertain. V lost 0 bases to trimming and J lost 2 bases, with 5 bases between them. CDR1 and CDR2 from the germline V gene are SGHRS and YFSETQ. CDR3 size: 13 residues. The CDR3: CASSLAQQETQYF. CDR3 in DNA: TGCGCCAGCAGCTTGGCCCAGCAAGAGACCCAGTACTTC.

The chain's CDR3 is CASSLGPPGLAGPEQETQYF. The CDR3 bases are TGTGCCAGCAGCCTCGGCCCCCCGGGACTAGCGGGCCCGGAGCAAGAGACCCAGTACTTC. The chain has TRBV3-1 (or the pseudogene TRBV3-2) and TRBJ2-5, with TRBD2 matching 12 bases. This CDR3 has 20 amino acids. The V gene's germline CDR1 is LGHDT and CDR2 YNNKEL (reference sequence). V shed 4 bases and J 2 bases; nucleotides not matched to a gene: 17.

The chain uses TRBV7-3 and TRBJ2-3; possibly TRBD1 for D (6 bases). CDR1 and CDR2 from the germline V gene are SGHTA and FQGTGA. V shed 5 bases and J shed 6 bases, with 12 bases lying between them. The CDR3 spans 13 residues. The CDR3 region is CASSPRQEDTQYF. The CDR3 DNA reads TGTGCCAGCAGCCCCCGACAGGAGGATACGCAGTATTTT.

The chain employs TRBV7-2 and TRBJ2-7, with a weak D call TRBD2 (6 bases). V was cut by 8 bases and J by 6 bases, with 14 bases left in between. Germline V gene sequence: CDR1 SGHTA, CDR2 FQGNSA. The CDR3 is 12 amino acids. Here the CDR3 reads CASLAGKGEQYF. CDR3 bases: TGTGCCAGCCTGGCGGGGAAAGGCGAGCAGTACTTC. Using reference TRBV7-2 and TRBJ2-7 for the parts outside the CDR3, the full variable domain is GAGVSQSPSNKVTEKGKDVELRCDPISGHTALYWYRQSLGQGLEFLIYFQGNSAPDKSGLPSDRFSAERTGGSVSTLTIQRTQQEDSAVYLCASLAGKGEQYFGPGTRLTVT.

This clone appeared many times. The genes are TRBV5-1 and TRBJ2-7; the match to TRBD2 covers 11 bases. V lost 0 bases and J lost 4; bases outside the gene matches: 3. The CDR3 contains 15 residues. Looked up from germline, CDR1 is SGHRS and CDR2 is YFSETQ. CDR3 protein: CASSLDPSGGYEQYF. The CDR3 coding sequence is TGCGCCAGCAGCTTGGACCCTAGCGGGGGGTACGAGCAGTACTTC.

This clone has a handful of counts. The V and J genes are TRBV7-8 and TRBJ2-7; the match to TRBD2 covers 8 bases. Looked up from germline, CDR1 is SGHVS and CDR2 is FQNEAQ. V was clipped by 5 bases and J by 2 bases; unmatched bases: 8. This CDR3 comprises 15 residues. The CDR3 bases are TGTGCCAGCAGCCCCCCGGGACTAGACGCCTACGAGCAGTACTTC. Its protein is CASSPPGLDAYEQYF.

V is TRBV28 and J is TRBJ1-2; 8 bases are a match to TRBD1. The trim removed 5 bases at V and 0 bases at J, leaving 8 bases unmatched. This CDR3 spans 16 amino acids. Germline V gives CDR1 MDHEN, CDR2 SYDVKM. The CDR3 DNA is TGTGCCAGCAGTGAGCCGGGACAGGCCACTAACTATGGCTACACCTTC. This codes for CASSEPGQATNYGYTF.

The V and J genes are TRBV5-8 and TRBJ1-4, with TRBD1 identical over 8 bases. The CDR3 sequence is 15 residues long. The germline V gene has CDR1 SGHTS and CDR2 YDEGEE. The V gene end was trimmed by 2 bases and the J gene end by 7 bases; junction bases not matched to a gene: 7. This chain's CDR3 is CASSFYRGAVEKLFF. The CDR3 region has the DNA TGTGCCAGCAGCTTTTACAGGGGGGCGGTTGAAAAACTGTTTTTT.

The chain is built from TRBV6-5 and TRBJ2-7, with 13 nucleotides matching TRBD2. From germline, CDR1 is MNHEY and CDR2 SVGAGI. Trimming cost V 5 bases and J 3 bases; bases outside gene matches: 4. The CDR3 loop spans 15 amino acids. CDR3 loop: CASSPGTSGNYEQYF. The CDR3 DNA is TGTGCCAGCAGTCCCGGGACTAGCGGGAACTACGAGCAGTACTTC.

Only a few counts were recorded for this clone. The chain links TRBV29-1 to TRBJ1-2; 8 nucleotides line up with TRBD1. With 3 bases clipped from V and 8 bases from J, the junction kept 2 bases outside the gene matches. The CDR3 has 11 residues. Germline CDR1 and CDR2: SQVTM and ANQGSEA. The CDR3 sequence is CSVDGTGGYTF. In DNA, the CDR3 is TGCAGCGTTGATGGGACAGGCGGCTACACCTTC.

The chain's CDR3 is CASSLGQGPHNEQFF. CDR3 nucleotide sequence: TGTGCCAGCAGCTTAGGACAGGGTCCCCACAATGAGCAGTTCTTC. The rearrangement joins TRBV7-9 to TRBJ2-1, with 7 bases fitting TRBD1. The CDR3 contains 15 residues. Germline loops: CDR1 SEHNR, CDR2 FQNEAQ (reference sequence). V trimming: 1 base; J trimming: 5 bases; junction bases outside the gene matches: 5.

This clone was found once. The rearrangement uses TRBV19 and TRBJ2-7; 8 bases are shared with TRBD1. J lost 0 bases, V lost 5 bases, and 6 bases had no gene match. CDR1 LNHDA and CDR2 SQIVND come from the germline V gene (reference sequence). This CDR3 is 15 amino acids long. CDR3 protein: CASSRGQGSSYEQYF. The CDR3 DNA follows: TGTGCCAGTAGTCGAGGACAGGGAAGCTCCTACGAGCAGTACTTC.

The V gene is TRBV5-6, the J gene TRBJ2-1; 8 bases are a match to TRBD2. This CDR3 is 16 amino acids long. Germline V gene data show CDR1 as SGHDT and CDR2 as YYEEEE. Unmatched junction bases numbered 6, after V lost 0 bases and J lost 4 bases. CDR3 sequence (DNA): TGTGCCAGCAGCTTGGAAGTCCTAGCGGGTTACAATGAGCAGTTCTTC. It codes for CASSLEVLAGYNEQFF.

The rearrangement uses TRBV4-3 and TRBJ2-1; 7 bases match TRBD2. The ends lost 0 bases at V and 7 bases at J; junction bases unmatched: 6. The germline V gene has CDR1 LGHNA and CDR2 YSLEER. The CDR3 has 15 amino acids. CDR3 loop: CASSQEGGSRNEQFF. The CDR3 coding sequence is TGCGCCAGCAGCCAAGAGGGCGGGAGTAGGAATGAGCAGTTCTTC.

This clone was seen a single time. This sequence joins TRBV9 and TRBJ2-2, with D tentatively TRBD2 (5 bases). V gave up 4 bases and J gave up 4 bases, with 14 bases separating them. Germline CDR1 reads SGDLS; CDR2 reads YYNGEE. The CDR3 covers 15 residues. DNA of the CDR3: TGTGCCAGCAGCTCGGAGGCGGGTAGCACCGGGGAGCTGTTTTTT. It specifies CASSSEAGSTGELFF. Full variable domain (remainder filled in from reference TRBV9 and TRBJ2-2): DSGVTQTPKHLITATGQRVTLRCSPRSGDLSVYWYQQSLDQGLQFLIQYYNGEERAKGNILERFSAQQFPDLHSELNLSSLELGDSALYFCASSSEAGSTGELFFGEGSRLTVL.

The chain uses TRBV6-5 and TRBJ1-1; TRBD1 might be the D (5 bases). The V gene lost 6 bases and the J gene lost 0 bases, with 8 bases spanning the gap. The CDR3 runs 13 residues. Germline values: CDR1 MNHEY, CDR2 SVGAGI. CDR3 sequence (DNA): TGTGCCAGCAGGGGGCCCTTGAACACTGAAGCTTTCTTT. Its translation is CASRGPLNTEAFF.

The J gene is TRBJ2-1, the V gene TRBV6-5; D remains ambiguous. There are 14 residues in the CDR3. V lost 6 bases and J 0 bases, leaving 9 bases between the germline ends. Germline V gives CDR1 MNHEY, CDR2 SVGAGI. CDR3 amino acids: CASSQQSSYNEQFF. DNA of the CDR3: TGTGCCAGCAGCCAACAGAGCTCCTACAATGAGCAGTTCTTC.

The chain has TRBV13 and TRBJ2-7; 9 positions agree with TRBD1. The CDR3 has 15 residues. V lost 4 bases to trimming and J lost 2 bases; unmatched junction nucleotides: 6. Germline lookup yields CDR1 PRHDT and CDR2 FYEKMQ (reference sequence). This CDR3 reads CASSSQGAGAYEQYF. In DNA, the CDR3 is TGTGCCAGCAGCTCACAGGGGGCAGGGGCCTACGAGCAGTACTTC.

V gene TRBV28 combines with J gene TRBJ1-3, with 9 bases that match TRBD1. The V gene's germline CDR1 is MDHEN and CDR2 SYDVKM. This CDR3 is built from 16 residues. V lost 5 bases, J lost 2 bases, and 7 bases stayed unmatched. CDR3 loop: CASSPPGQGAGNTIYF. CDR3 DNA: TGTGCCAGCAGTCCCCCGGGACAGGGAGCTGGAAACACCATATATTTT.

The gene calls are TRBV7-2 and TRBJ2-7; possibly TRBD1 for D (5 bases). With 5 bases removed from V and 5 bases from J, the gap between germline ends came to 16 bases. The CDR3 sequence is 14 residues long. The germline gives CDR1 SGHTA, CDR2 FQGNSA. CDR3 region: CASSPLPGNNEQYF. The CDR3 nucleotides are TGTGCCAGCAGCCCATTACCAGGGAACAACGAGCAGTACTTC. Looking up the rest from reference TRBV7-2 and TRBJ2-7 gives the full variable domain: GAGVSQSPSNKVTEKGKDVELRCDPISGHTALYWYRQSLGQGLEFLIYFQGNSAPDKSGLPSDRFSAERTGGSVSTLTIQRTQQEDSAVYLCASSPLPGNNEQYFGPGTRLTVT.